This TCR beta chain appears in the sequencing data of a study of control samples from healthy donors and cancer patients. The sample holds one count of this clone. The CDR3 runs 17 residues. V was pared by 4 bases and J by 2 bases, with 7 bases of the junction left unmatched. Per germline, CDR1 SGHRS and CDR2 YFSETQ. The data were produced by immunoSEQ multiplex PCR, yet TCRdb's version contains in-frame clones alone and is incomplete. The sample has 90,000 or so clones, 88% seen once; the top ten hold about an eighth. The receptor was isolated from a woman aged 70-85 years in good health. Material: blood. V and J are TRBV5-1 and TRBJ2-3, with 13 bases fitting TRBD2. CDR3 protein: CASSHGLAGDSTDTQYF. The CDR3 nucleotides are TGCGCCAGCAGCCACGGACTAGCGGGAGACTCCACAGATACGCAGTATTTT.